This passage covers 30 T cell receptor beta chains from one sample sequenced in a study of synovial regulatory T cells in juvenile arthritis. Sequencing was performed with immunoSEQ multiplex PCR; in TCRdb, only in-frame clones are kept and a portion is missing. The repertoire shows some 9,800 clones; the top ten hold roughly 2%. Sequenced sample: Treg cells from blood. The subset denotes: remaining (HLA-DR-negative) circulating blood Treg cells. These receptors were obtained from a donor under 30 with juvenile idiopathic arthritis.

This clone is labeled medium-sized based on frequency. The CDR3 region is CASRGTVWTFIYF. The rearrangement joins TRBV6-1 to TRBJ1-3; TCRdb picks TRBD1, but there is no DNA to check that call. This CDR3 has 13 amino acids. No DNA has been recorded. Germline V gene lookup returns CDR1 MNHNS and CDR2 SASEGT.

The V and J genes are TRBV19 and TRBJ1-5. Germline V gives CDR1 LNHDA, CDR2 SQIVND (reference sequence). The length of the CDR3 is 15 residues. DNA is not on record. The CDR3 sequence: CASSILRSSNQPQHF.

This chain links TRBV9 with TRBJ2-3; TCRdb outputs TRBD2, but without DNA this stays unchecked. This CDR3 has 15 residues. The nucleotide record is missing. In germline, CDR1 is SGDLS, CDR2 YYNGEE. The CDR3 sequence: CASSVRGGFTDTQYF. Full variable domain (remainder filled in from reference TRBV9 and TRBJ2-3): DSGVTQTPKHLITATGQRVTLRCSPRSGDLSVYWYQQSLDQGLQFLIQYYNGEERAKGNILERFSAQQFPDLHSELNLSSLELGDSALYFCASSVRGGFTDTQYFGPGTRLTVL.

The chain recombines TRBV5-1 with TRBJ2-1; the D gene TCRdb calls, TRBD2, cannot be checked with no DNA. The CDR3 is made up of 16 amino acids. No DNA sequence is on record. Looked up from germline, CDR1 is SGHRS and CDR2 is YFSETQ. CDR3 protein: CASSLDGGDSYNEQFF.

The CDR3 reads CASSISGGRISNQPQHF. J is TRBJ1-5 and V is TRBV19. The CDR3 length is 17 residues. The nucleotide record is missing. Germline V gives CDR1 LNHDA, CDR2 SQIVND (reference sequence).

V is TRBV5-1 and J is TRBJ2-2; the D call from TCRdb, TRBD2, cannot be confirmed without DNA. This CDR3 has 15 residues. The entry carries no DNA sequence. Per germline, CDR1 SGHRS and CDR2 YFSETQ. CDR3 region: CASSLSLEDTGELFF.

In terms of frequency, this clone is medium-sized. The CDR3 sequence: CASSLWASAVGNTIYF. The gene calls are TRBV5-6 and TRBJ1-3. Looked up from germline, CDR1 is SGHDT and CDR2 is YYEEEE. CDR3 length: 16 residues. Only the protein sequence is given.

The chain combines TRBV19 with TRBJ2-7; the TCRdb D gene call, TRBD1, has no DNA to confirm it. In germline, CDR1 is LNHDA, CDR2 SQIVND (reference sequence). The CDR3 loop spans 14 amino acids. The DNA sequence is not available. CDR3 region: CASSRGRVAYEQYF. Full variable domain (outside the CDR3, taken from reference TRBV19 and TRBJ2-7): DGGITQSPKYLFRKEGQNVTLSCEQNLNHDAMYWYRQDPGQGLRLIYYSQIVNDFQKGDIAEGYSVSREKKESFPLTVTSAQKNPTAFYLCASSRGRVAYEQYFGPGTRLTVT.

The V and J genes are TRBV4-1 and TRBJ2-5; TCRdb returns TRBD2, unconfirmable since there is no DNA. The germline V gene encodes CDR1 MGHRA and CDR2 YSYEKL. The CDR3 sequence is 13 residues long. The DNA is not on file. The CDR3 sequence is CASSQMEGVTQYF.

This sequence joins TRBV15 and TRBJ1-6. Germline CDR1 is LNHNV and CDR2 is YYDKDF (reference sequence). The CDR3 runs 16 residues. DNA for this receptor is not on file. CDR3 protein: CATSLGGSSYNSPLHF.

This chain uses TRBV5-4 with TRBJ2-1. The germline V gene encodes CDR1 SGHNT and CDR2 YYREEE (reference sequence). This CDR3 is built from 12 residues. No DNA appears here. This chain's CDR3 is CASSFFSHEQFF.

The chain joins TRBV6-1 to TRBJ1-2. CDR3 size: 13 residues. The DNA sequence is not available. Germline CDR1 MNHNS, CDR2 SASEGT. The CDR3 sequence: CASSEAGNYGYTF.

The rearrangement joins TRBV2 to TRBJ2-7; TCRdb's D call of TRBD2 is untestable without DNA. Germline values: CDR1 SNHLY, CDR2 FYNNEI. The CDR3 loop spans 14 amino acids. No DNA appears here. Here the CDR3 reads CASSLGAGVYEQYF.

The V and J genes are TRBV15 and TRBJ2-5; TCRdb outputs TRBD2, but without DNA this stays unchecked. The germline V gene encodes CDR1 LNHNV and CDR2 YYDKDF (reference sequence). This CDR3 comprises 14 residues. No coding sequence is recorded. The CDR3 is CATSTRGGLETQYF.

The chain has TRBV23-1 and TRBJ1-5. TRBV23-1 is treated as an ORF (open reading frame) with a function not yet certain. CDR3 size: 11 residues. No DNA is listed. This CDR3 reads CASSQLTPQHF.

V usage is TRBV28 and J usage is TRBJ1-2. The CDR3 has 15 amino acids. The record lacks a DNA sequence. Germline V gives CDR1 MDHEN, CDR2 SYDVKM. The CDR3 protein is CASSLAPGGVYGYTF.

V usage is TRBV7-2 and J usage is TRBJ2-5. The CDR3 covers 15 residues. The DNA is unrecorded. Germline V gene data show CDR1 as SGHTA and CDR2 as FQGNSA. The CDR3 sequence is CASSLVFPSWETQYF.

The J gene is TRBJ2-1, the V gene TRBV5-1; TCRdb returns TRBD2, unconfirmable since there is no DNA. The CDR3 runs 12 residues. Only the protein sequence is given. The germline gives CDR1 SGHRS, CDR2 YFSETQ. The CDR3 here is CASSTTRGEQFF.

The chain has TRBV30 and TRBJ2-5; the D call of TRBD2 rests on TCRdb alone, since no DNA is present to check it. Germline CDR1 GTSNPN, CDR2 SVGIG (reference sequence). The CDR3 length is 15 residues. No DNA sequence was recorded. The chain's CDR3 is CAWREEGRGQETQYF.

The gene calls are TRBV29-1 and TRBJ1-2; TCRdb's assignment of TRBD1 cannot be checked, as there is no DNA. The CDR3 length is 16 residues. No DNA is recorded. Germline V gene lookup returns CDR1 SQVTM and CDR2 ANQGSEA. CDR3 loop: CSVVFLDRAGNYGYTF.

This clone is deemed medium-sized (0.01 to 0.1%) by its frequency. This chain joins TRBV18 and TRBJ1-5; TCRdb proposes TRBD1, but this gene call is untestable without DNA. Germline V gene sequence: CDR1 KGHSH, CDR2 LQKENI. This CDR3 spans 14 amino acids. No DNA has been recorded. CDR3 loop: CASSPGQGFQPQHF.

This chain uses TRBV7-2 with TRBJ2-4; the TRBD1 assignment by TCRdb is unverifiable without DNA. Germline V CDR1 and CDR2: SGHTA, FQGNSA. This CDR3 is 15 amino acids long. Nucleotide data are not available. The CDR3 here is CASGSGGPAKNIQYF.

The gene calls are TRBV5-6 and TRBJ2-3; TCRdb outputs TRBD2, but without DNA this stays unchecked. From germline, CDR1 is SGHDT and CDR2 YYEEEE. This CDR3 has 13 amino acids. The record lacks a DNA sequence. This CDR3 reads CASSLGGVYTQYF.

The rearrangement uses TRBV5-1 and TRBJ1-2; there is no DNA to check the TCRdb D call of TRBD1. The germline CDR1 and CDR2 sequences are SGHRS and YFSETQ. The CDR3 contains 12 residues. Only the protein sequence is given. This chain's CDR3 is CASRGQDYGYTF.

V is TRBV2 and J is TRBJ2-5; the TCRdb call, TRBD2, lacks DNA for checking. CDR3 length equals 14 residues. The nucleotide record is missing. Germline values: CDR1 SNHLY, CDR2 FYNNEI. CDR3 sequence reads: CASRIGGRAETQYF. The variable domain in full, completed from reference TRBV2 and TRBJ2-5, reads EPEVTQTPSHQVTQMGQEVILRCVPISNHLYFYWYRQILGQKVEFLVSFYNNEISEKSEIFDDQFSVERPDGSNFTLKIRSTKLEDSAMYFCASRIGGRAETQYFGPGTRLLVL.

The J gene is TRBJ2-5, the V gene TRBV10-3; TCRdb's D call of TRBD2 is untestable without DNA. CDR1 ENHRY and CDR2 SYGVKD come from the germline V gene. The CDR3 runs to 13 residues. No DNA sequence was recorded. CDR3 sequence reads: CALGAGVRETQYF.

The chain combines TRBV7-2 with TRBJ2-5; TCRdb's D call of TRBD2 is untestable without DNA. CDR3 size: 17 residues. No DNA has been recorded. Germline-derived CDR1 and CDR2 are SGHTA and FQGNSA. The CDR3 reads CASSLGATSGRAYEQYF.

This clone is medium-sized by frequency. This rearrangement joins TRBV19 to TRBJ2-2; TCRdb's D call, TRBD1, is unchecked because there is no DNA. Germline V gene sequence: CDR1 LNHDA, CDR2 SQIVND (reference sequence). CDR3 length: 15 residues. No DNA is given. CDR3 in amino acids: CASRLPGFGTGELFF.

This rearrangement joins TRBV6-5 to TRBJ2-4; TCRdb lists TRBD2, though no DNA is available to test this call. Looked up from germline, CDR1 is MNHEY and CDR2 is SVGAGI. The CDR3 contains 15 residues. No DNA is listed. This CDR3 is CASSYLLATKNIQYF.

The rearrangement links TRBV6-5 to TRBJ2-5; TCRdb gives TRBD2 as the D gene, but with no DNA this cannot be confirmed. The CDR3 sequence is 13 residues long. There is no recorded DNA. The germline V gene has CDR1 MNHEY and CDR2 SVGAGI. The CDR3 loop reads CASNRGRRGAQYF.